These T cell receptor beta chains were read from a single sample in a study of cytomegalovirus exposure and HLA in healthy donors. Profiled with immunoSEQ multiplex PCR; TCRdb holds only in-frame clones, not every one. The sample totals more than 90,000 clones. Material for sequencing was PBMCs. These receptors all stem from a man in his thirties or forties in good health and CMV-seronegative. Both conserved end residues are part of each CDR3. The D gene is left open where the match is weak.

len: 14
d_gene: NA
j_gene: TRBJ1-1
v_gene: TRBV6-5
CDR3aa: CASSLGGDPGEAFF
CDR3nt: TGTGCCAGCAGTTTAGGGGGGGATCCGGGGGAAGCTTTCTTT

len: 13
d_gene: NA
j_gene: TRBJ1-6
v_gene: TRBV18
CDR3aa: CASSPINNSPLHF
CDR3nt: TGTGCCAGCTCACCTATTAATAATTCACCCCTCCACTTT

len: 16
d_gene: TRBD1
j_gene: TRBJ2-3
v_gene: TRBV4-2
CDR3aa: CASSQDQGQGSDTQYF
CDR3nt: TGTGCCAGCAGCCAAGATCAGGGACAGGGGTCAGATACGCAGTATTTT

len: 11
d_gene: NA
j_gene: TRBJ1-2
v_gene: TRBV6-5
CDR3aa: CASSSLYGYTF
CDR3nt: TGTGCCAGCAGTTCCCTCTATGGCTACACCTTC

len: 16
d_gene: NA
j_gene: TRBJ2-1
v_gene: TRBV4-1
CDR3aa: CASSQEWQGPVNEQFF
CDR3nt: TGCGCCAGCAGCCAAGAGTGGCAGGGGCCGGTGAATGAGCAGTTCTTC

len: 14
d_gene: NA
j_gene: TRBJ1-6
v_gene: TRBV2
CDR3aa: CASSPSSYNSPLHF
CDR3nt: TGTGCCAGCAGTCCTAGCTCCTATAATTCACCCCTCCACTTT

len: 14
d_gene: NA
j_gene: TRBJ2-5
v_gene: TRBV5-8
CDR3aa: CASSRGGGQETQYF
CDR3nt: TGTGCCAGCAGCCGGGGAGGAGGTCAAGAGACCCAGTACTTC

len: 13
d_gene: NA
j_gene: TRBJ2-7
v_gene: TRBV25-1
CDR3aa: CASGWTASYEQYF
CDR3nt: TGTGCCAGCGGCTGGACAGCGTCCTACGAGCAGTACTTC

len: 14
d_gene: NA
j_gene: TRBJ2-7
v_gene: TRBV11-1
CDR3aa: CASSLARPPYEQYF
CDR3nt: TGTGCCAGCAGCTTAGCGCGGCCCCCATACGAGCAGTACTTC

len: 17
d_gene: NA
j_gene: TRBJ2-5
v_gene: TRBV18
CDR3aa: CASSPLAFLAGGETQYF
CDR3nt: TGTGCCAGCTCACCCCTTGCCTTTTTGGCAGGCGGGGAGACCCAGTACTTC

len: 15
d_gene: NA
j_gene: TRBJ1-1
v_gene: TRBV5-1
CDR3aa: CASSPQGTENTEAFF
CDR3nt: TGCGCCAGCAGCCCCCAGGGTACGGAGAACACTGAAGCTTTCTTT

len: 17
d_gene: TRBD2
j_gene: TRBJ2-2
v_gene: TRBV5-8
CDR3aa: CASSFISGGPNTGELFF
CDR3nt: TGTGCCAGCAGCTTTATTAGCGGGGGACCGAACACCGGGGAGCTGTTTTTT

len: 13
d_gene: NA
j_gene: TRBJ1-4
v_gene: TRBV7-2
CDR3aa: CASSPQGREKLFF
CDR3nt: TGTGCCAGCAGCCCCCAGGGGCGGGAAAAACTGTTTTTT

len: 15
d_gene: NA
j_gene: TRBJ2-7
v_gene: TRBV19
CDR3aa: CASSMGPAKYYEQYF
CDR3nt: TGTGCCAGTAGTATGGGGCCAGCAAAATACTACGAGCAGTACTTC

len: 15
d_gene: NA
j_gene: TRBJ1-1
v_gene: TRBV2
CDR3aa: CASSETGTPDTEAFF
CDR3nt: TGTGCCAGCAGCGAGACAGGCACCCCGGACACTGAAGCTTTCTTT

len: 13
d_gene: NA
j_gene: TRBJ2-1
v_gene: TRBV5-1
CDR3aa: CASSLGLEKKQFF
CDR3nt: TGCGCCAGCAGCTTGGGACTAGAAAAGAAACAGTTCTTC

len: 14
d_gene: TRBD1
j_gene: TRBJ2-3
v_gene: TRBV18
CDR3aa: CASSPTGGTDTQYF
CDR3nt: TGTGCCAGCTCTCCAACAGGGGGCACAGATACGCAGTATTTT

len: 15
d_gene: TRBD1
j_gene: TRBJ2-2
v_gene: TRBV19
CDR3aa: CASRGQAPNTGELFF
CDR3nt: TGTGCCAGTAGAGGACAGGCGCCTAATACCGGGGAGCTGTTTTTT

len: 11
d_gene: NA
j_gene: TRBJ1-1
v_gene: TRBV28
CDR3aa: CASSLRREAFF
CDR3nt: TGTGCCAGCAGCTTACGCCGGGAAGCTTTCTTT

len: 14
d_gene: NA
j_gene: TRBJ1-1
v_gene: TRBV14
CDR3aa: CASSQDLVQNEAFF
CDR3nt: TGTGCCAGCAGCCAAGATCTCGTCCAGAATGAAGCTTTCTTT

len: 17
d_gene: TRBD1
j_gene: TRBJ2-3
v_gene: TRBV5-1
CDR3aa: CASSPQSRDRRTDTQYF
CDR3nt: TGCGCCAGCAGCCCTCAGTCCCGGGACAGGCGTACAGATACGCAGTATTTT

len: 12
d_gene: NA
j_gene: TRBJ1-4
v_gene: TRBV7-9
CDR3aa: CASGGWAEKLFF
CDR3nt: TGTGCCAGCGGAGGGTGGGCTGAAAAACTGTTTTTT

len: 14
d_gene: TRBD1
j_gene: TRBJ2-5
v_gene: TRBV7-7
CDR3aa: CASSWGQGQETQYF
CDR3nt: TGTGCCAGCAGCTGGGGACAGGGACAAGAGACCCAGTACTTC